This T cell receptor (beta chain) was sequenced in a study of blood T cell repertoires in COVID-19. Study details: Spain, Italy and the United States supplied samples that represented acute and convalescent COVID-19. Sources were T cells, B-cell-depleted T cells, or PBMCs; the material itself was cDNA or gDNA.

The CDR3 runs 12 residues. Trimming left V 4 bases short and J 14 bases short, with 16 bases between. CDR1 SGHDT and CDR2 YYEEEE come from the germline V gene. Generated by immunoSEQ multiplex PCR, the TCRdb table keeps only in-frame clones and is missing some. The data contain 95,000 to 110,000 clones, approximately 80% of them singletons. The TCR originated in a man between 65 and 80 years old with acute or convalescent COVID-19. The chain combines TRBV5-6 with TRBJ2-1, with D unresolved. The sample comprised peripheral blood. The CDR3 DNA is TGTGCCAGCAGCGCCCAGGAAGTAGGCGAGTTCTTC. Translation: CASSAQEVGEFF. Together with reference TRBV5-6 and TRBJ2-1, the CDR3 gives the full variable domain: DAGVTQSPTHLIKTRGQQVTLRCSPKSGHDTVSWYQQALGQGPQFIFQYYEEEERQRGNFPDRFSGHQFPNYSSELNVNALLLGDSALYLCASSAQEVGEFFGPGTRLTVL.